This T cell receptor (beta chain) comes out of a study of blood T cell repertoires in COVID-19. Looking at the study overall: The United States, Italy and Spain were the sources of the acute and convalescent COVID-19 samples.

CDR1 LGHNA and CDR2 YNFKEQ come from the germline V gene. Trimming took 1 base from V and 5 from J, leaving 11 bases between them. The CDR3 is 14 residues long. Per the original data handling: Estimated nucleated cell counts came from reference gene primer amplification. Assay used: immunoSEQ multiplex PCR; TCRdb lists only in-frame clones, some missing. The DNA gave D and trimming, while V, J and clone size come from that table. The data contain approximately 260,000 clones, about 85% of them singletons. This TCR was recovered from a man in his late teens or twenties with active or convalescent COVID-19. The sample comprised peripheral blood. The chain has TRBV4-2 and TRBJ1-1; D is perhaps TRBD1 (5 bases). The CDR3 DNA sequence: TGTGCCAGCAGCCAAGTGAAAACAGGTACTGAAGCTTTCTTT. This encodes CASSQVKTGTEAFF.